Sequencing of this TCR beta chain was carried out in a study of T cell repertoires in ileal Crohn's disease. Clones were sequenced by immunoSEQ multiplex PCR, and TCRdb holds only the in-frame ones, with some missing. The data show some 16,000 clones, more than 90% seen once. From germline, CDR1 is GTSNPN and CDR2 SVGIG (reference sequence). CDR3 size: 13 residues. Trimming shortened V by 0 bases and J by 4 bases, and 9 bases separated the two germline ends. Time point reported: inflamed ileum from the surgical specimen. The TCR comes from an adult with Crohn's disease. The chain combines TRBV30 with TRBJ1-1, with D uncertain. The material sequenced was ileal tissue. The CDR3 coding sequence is TGTGCCTGGAGTGTTAGAGCGGCCACTGAAGCTTTCTTT. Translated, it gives CAWSVRAATEAFF.